The clone carrying this TCR beta chain was recorded a few times. Its cognate antigen is unknown. Trimming shortened V by 5 bases and J by 6 bases, and 14 bases separated the two germline ends. This CDR3 comprises 14 residues. CDR1 is KGHSH and CDR2 is LQKENI in the germline V gene. The authors drew around 9.4 milliliters of peripheral blood from each donor. Combining a sample-barcoded 5' primer with a J-beta primer mix, a second PCR ran for roughly 6 to 12 cycles. MiXCR was run by TCRdb on the 5' RACE reads, yielding one entry per CDR3 protein. The sample comprises approximately 1.5 million distinct CDR3 sequences, about 45% of which are singletons, and more than 4% rests with the top ten. These data come from a study of blood T cells in healthy people across ages. Study results and limitations: Significant beta diversity loss was already apparent by age about 42, declining roughly linearly.

This receptor was taken from a woman aged 18-29 years in good health. This chain joins TRBV18 and TRBJ1-5; D not certain. The sequenced sample was blood. The CDR3 here is CASSSGTGIQPQHF. The CDR3 DNA is TGTGCCAGCTCATCGGGTACTGGCATTCAGCCCCAGCATTTT.